The 9 T cell receptor beta chains below come from one sample, sequenced in a study of Graves' ophthalmopathy and Graves' hyperthyroidism. Transcripts of RNA were the source for amplifying TCR beta CDR3 regions. An initial RT-PCR round employing HTBI primers preceded a second-round multiplex PCR. Each CDR3 protein is one row after TCRdb ran MiXCR on the multiplex PCR reads. In the table there are 350,000 to 400,000 distinct CDR3 sequences, around 17% of which are singletons. Sample: peripheral blood. Source of these receptors: a woman under 30 with Graves' ophthalmopathy.

This clonotype appeared many times. The rearrangement uses TRBV5-1 and TRBJ2-5; 9 bases are shared with TRBD2. The CDR3 contains 14 residues. The trim removed 4 bases at V and 5 bases at J, leaving 6 bases unmatched. CDR1 and CDR2 from the germline V gene are SGHRS and YFSETQ. CDR3 residues: CASSEGLATETQYF. The CDR3 DNA reads TGCGCCAGCAGCGAGGGACTAGCCACCGAGACCCAGTACTTC.

This clonotype was recorded at least ten times. The CDR3 nucleotides read TGTGCCAGCAGCTTAATGGGGGGCCCCGGGGAGCTGTTTTTT. It encodes CASSLMGGPGELFF. V usage is TRBV7-2 and J usage is TRBJ2-2, with D perhaps assigned TRBD1 or TRBD2 (6 bases each). The V and J ends lost 2 bases and 6 bases respectively, with 10 bases between them. Germline lookup yields CDR1 SGHTA and CDR2 FQGNSA. This CDR3 comprises 14 residues.

The chain has TRBV15 and TRBJ2-5; 7 nucleotides align to TRBD1. The CDR3 extends over 16 amino acids. The J segment lost 2 bases and the V segment lost 3 bases, leaving 9 bases of the junction unmatched. The V gene's germline CDR1 is LNHNV and CDR2 YYDKDF (reference sequence). The CDR3 region is CATSSPPRDRQETQYF. For the CDR3, the DNA is TGTGCCACCAGCAGCCCCCCCCGGGACAGACAAGAGACCCAGTACTTC.

This clonotype showed up many times. The chain links TRBV20-1 to TRBJ2-5, with TRBD2 matching over 14 bases. V lost 0 bases to trimming and J lost 5 bases; unmatched junction nucleotides: 11. CDR1 and CDR2 from the germline V gene are DFQATT and SNEGSKA (reference sequence). The CDR3 is 18 amino acids. DNA of the CDR3: TGCAGTGCTAGAGATTGGGGACTAGCGGGGGCCCTCGGGGAGACCCAGTACTTC. Its translation: CSARDWGLAGALGETQYF.

V usage is TRBV5-6 and J usage is TRBJ1-1; D may be TRBD1 (5 bases). In germline, CDR1 is SGHDT, CDR2 YYEEEE. The CDR3 is 18 amino acids. V shed 2 bases and J shed 2 bases, with 22 bases lying between them. CDR3 region: CASSFGRWGIGGNTEAFF. CDR3 bases: TGTGCCAGCAGCTTCGGGCGTTGGGGGATCGGGGGAAACACTGAAGCTTTCTTT.

This clonotype was seen at least ten times. V usage is TRBV6-2 or TRBV6-3 and J usage is TRBJ2-4, with D perhaps matching TRBD2 (6 bases). With 2 bases removed from V and 0 bases from J, the gap between germline ends came to 14 bases. Germline V gene data show CDR1 as MNHEY and CDR2 as SVGEGT. The CDR3 runs 17 residues. The CDR3 here is CASSYGGVGLAKNIQYF. Written as DNA, the CDR3 is TGTGCCAGCAGTTACGGAGGGGTTGGCCTAGCCAAAAACATTCAGTACTTC.

This clonotype showed up many times. This sequence joins TRBV28 and TRBJ2-2; D remains ambiguous. The germline V gene has CDR1 MDHEN and CDR2 SYDVKM. Between the trimmed V and J ends, which lost 6 bases and 4 bases, there was a span of 18 bases. This CDR3 region has 16 residues. The CDR3 DNA sequence: TGTGCCAGCAGCCCTAGAATCGGACGGTTCACCGGGGAGCTGTTTTTT. It yields the protein CASSPRIGRFTGELFF.

At least ten counts were recorded for this clonotype. This sequence joins TRBV12-3 or TRBV12-4 and TRBJ2-5; 8 bases agree with TRBD1. The CDR3 is made up of 15 amino acids. The J segment lost 5 bases and the V segment lost 3 bases, leaving 8 bases of the junction unmatched. This CDR3 reads CASSFLGQGGETQYF. The CDR3 nucleotides read TGTGCCAGCAGTTTCCTTGGACAGGGTGGGGAGACCCAGTACTTC.

This clonotype came up many times. This chain connects TRBV6-5 to TRBJ2-5, with a possible D match to TRBD2 (6 bases). The CDR3 is made up of 16 amino acids. Per germline, CDR1 MNHEY and CDR2 SVGAGI. V shed 0 bases and J shed 4 bases, with 15 bases lying between them. CDR3 coding DNA: TGTGCCAGCAGTTACTCGTCAGGAGGGGTGGGAGAGACCCAGTACTTC. Its translation is CASSYSSGGVGETQYF.